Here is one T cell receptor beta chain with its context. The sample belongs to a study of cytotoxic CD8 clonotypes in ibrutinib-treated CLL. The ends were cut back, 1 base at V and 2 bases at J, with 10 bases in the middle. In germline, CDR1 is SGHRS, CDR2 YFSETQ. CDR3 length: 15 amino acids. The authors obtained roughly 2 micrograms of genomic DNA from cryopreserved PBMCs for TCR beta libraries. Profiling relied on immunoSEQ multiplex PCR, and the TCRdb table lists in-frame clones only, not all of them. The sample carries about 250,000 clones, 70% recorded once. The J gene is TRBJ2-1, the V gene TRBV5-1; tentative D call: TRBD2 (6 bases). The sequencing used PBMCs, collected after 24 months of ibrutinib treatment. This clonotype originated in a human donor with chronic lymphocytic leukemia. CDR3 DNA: TGCGCCAGCAGCTTGACGGAGGGCCCCTACAATGAGCAGTTCTTC. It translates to CASSLTEGPYNEQFF.